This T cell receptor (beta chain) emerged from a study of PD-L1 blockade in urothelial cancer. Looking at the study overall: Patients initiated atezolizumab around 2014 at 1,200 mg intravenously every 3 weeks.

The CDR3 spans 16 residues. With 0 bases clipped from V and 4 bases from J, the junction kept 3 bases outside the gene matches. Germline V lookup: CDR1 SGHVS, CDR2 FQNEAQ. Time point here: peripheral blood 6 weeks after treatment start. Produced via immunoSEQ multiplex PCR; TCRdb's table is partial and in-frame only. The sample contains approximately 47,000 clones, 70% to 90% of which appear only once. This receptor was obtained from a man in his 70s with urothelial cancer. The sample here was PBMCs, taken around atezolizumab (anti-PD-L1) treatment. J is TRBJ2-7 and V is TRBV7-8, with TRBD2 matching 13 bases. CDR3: CASSLAWTSGSYEQYF. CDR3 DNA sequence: TGTGCCAGCAGCTTAGCGTGGACTAGCGGGAGTTACGAGCAGTACTTC. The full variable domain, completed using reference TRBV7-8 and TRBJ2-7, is GAGVSQSPRYKVAKRGQDVALRCDPISGHVSLFWYQQALGQGPEFLTYFQNEAQLDKSGLPSDRFFAERPEGSVSTLKIQRTQQEDSAVYLCASSLAWTSGSYEQYFGPGTRLTVT.